This note documents a single T cell receptor beta chain sequence. These data come from a study of T cell changes during pregnancy in multiple sclerosis. The CDR3 is 16 amino acids. After removal of 4 bases from V and 4 bases from J, the junction contained 8 bases not matched to a gene. CDR1 and CDR2 (germline): SGDLS, YYNGEE. The repertoire was sequenced with immunoSEQ multiplex PCR; TCRdb's copy has only in-frame clones and lacks some. The sample has just under 80,000 clones; 90% to 95% are singletons. The receptor's source is a female donor with multiple sclerosis, enrolled in a pregnancy study. The genes are TRBV9 and TRBJ2-3; 11 bases align to TRBD2. This material consisted of peripheral blood, taken in the first trimester of pregnancy. CDR3 nucleotide sequence: TGTGCCAGCAGCTTGCTAGCGGGGGGCCCGCCAGATACGCAGTATTTT. Its translation is CASSLLAGGPPDTQYF.